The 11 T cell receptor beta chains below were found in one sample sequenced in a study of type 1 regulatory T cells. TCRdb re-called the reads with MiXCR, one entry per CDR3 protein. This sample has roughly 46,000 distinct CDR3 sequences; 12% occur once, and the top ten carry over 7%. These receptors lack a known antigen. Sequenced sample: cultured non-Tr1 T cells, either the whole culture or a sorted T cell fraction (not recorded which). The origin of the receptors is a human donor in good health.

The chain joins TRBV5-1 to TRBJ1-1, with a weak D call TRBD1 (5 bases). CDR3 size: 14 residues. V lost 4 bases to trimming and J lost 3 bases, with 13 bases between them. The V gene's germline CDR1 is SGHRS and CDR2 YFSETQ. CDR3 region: CASSLIRGDTEAFF. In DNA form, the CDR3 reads TGCGCCAGCAGCCTTATCCGGGGCGACACTGAAGCTTTCTTT.

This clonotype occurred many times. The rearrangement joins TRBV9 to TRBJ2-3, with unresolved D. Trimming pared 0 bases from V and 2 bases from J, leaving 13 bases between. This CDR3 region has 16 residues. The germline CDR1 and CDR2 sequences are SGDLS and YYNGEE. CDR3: CASSVGSDVITDTQYF. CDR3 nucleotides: TGTGCCAGCAGCGTAGGGTCCGATGTTATCACAGATACGCAGTATTTT.

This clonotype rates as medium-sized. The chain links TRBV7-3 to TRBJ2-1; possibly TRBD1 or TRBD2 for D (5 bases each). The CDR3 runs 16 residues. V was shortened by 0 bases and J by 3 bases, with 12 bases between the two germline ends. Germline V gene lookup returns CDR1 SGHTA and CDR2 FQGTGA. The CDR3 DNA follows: TGTGCCAGCAGCTTAACTGGGGGAGTGGGCTACAATGAGCAGTTCTTC. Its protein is CASSLTGGVGYNEQFF.

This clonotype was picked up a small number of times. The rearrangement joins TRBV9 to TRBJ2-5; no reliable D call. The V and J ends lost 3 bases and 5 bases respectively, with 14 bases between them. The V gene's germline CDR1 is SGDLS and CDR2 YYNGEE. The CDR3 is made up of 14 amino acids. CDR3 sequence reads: CASSAGGVVETQYF. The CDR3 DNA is TGTGCCAGCAGCGCCGGCGGAGTCGTTGAGACCCAGTACTTC.

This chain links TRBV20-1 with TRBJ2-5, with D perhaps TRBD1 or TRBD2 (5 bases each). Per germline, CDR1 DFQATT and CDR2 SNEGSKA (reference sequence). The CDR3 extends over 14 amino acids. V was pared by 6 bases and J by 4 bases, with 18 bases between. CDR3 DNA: TGCAGTGCGGAGAGTAACGGGGCGGGAGAGACCCAGTACTTC. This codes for CSAESNGAGETQYF.

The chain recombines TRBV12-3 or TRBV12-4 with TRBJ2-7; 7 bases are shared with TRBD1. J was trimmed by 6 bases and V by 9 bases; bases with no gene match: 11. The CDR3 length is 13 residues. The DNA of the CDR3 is TGTGCCAGTCAGGGGGTAGCTCCCTCCGAGCAGTACTTC. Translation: CASQGVAPSEQYF.

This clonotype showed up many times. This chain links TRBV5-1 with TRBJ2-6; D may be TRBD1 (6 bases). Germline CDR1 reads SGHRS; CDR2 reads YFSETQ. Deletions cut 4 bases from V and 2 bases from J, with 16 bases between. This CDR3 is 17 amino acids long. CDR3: CASSLQGNPAGANVLTF. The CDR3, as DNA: TGCGCCAGCAGCCTACAGGGTAACCCCGCTGGGGCCAACGTCCTGACTTTC.

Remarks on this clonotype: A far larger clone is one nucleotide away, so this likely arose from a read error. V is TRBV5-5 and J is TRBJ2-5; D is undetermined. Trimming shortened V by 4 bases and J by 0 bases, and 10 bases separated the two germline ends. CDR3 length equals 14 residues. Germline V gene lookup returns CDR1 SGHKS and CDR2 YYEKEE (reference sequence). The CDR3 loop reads CASSQQANQETQYF. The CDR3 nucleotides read TGTGCCAGCAGCCAGCAGGCGAACCAAGAGACCCAGTACTTC.

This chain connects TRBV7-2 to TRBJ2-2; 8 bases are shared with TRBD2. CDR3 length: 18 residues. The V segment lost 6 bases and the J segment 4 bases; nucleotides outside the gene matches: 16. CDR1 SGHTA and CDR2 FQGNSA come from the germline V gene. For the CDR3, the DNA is TGTGCCAGCAGTTTTGACGTCCGGGCCCGGGGGGGCACCGGGGAGCTGTTTTTT. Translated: CASSFDVRARGGTGELFF.

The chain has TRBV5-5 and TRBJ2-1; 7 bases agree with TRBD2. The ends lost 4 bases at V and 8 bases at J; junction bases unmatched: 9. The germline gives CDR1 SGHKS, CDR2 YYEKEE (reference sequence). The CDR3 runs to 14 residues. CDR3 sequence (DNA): TGTGCCAGCAGCCGGGCCAGCGGGATACATGAGCAGTTCTTC. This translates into CASSRASGIHEQFF.

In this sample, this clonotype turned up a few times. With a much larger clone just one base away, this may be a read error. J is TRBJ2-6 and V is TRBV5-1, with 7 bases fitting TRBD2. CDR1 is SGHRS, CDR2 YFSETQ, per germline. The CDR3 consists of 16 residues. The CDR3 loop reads CASSSGTHSGANVPTF. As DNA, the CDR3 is TGCGCCAGCAGCAGCGGGACTCACTCTGGGGCCAACGTCCCGACTTTC.